This T cell receptor beta chain was obtained from a study of T cell responses to AZD1222 COVID-19 vaccine. Whole-study results and caveats: Reportedly, nearly half the spike-specific TCRs target unmutated variant regions.

CDR1 MNHEY and CDR2 SMNVEV come from the germline V gene (reference sequence). Trimming shortened V by 0 bases and J by 3 bases, and 3 bases separated the two germline ends. There are 14 residues in the CDR3. Details on this clone: Its target is not known.

Generated by immunoSEQ multiplex PCR, the TCRdb table keeps only in-frame clones and is missing some. The data contain fewer than 90,000 clones, roughly 87% of them singletons. This material consisted of peripheral blood, taken on day 0 of AZD1222 vaccination. The rearrangement uses TRBV27 and TRBJ2-6; D is uncertain. This clonotype was sampled from an adult in good health. CDR3 sequence (DNA): TGTGCCAGCAGTTTATCGTTTGGGGCCAACGTCCTGACTTTC. Amino acid sequence: CASSLSFGANVLTF.